The clone carrying this T cell receptor beta chain was observed once. It was with 60 Vbeta and 13 Jbeta primers that the PCR ran. Generated by immunoSEQ multiplex PCR, the TCRdb table keeps only in-frame clones and is missing some. The sample records about 75,000 clones, around 84% being singletons. The data derive from a study of cytomegalovirus exposure and HLA in healthy donors. About the study: Early release data held 75 million to 90 million unique TCRs from HLA-typed donors.

This CDR3 is 13 amino acids long. V dropped 1 base and J dropped 7 bases, with 8 bases sitting between them. CDR1 is SEHNR, CDR2 FQNEAQ, per germline (reference sequence). V is TRBV7-9 and J is TRBJ2-4; D is unresolved. Sequenced: PBMCs. This receptor was identified in a man between 65 and 85 years old in good health and CMV-seropositive. CDR3 DNA sequence: TGTGCCAGCAGCTTAGGGCCGGAGAACATTCAGTACTTC. This codes for CASSLGPENIQYF.